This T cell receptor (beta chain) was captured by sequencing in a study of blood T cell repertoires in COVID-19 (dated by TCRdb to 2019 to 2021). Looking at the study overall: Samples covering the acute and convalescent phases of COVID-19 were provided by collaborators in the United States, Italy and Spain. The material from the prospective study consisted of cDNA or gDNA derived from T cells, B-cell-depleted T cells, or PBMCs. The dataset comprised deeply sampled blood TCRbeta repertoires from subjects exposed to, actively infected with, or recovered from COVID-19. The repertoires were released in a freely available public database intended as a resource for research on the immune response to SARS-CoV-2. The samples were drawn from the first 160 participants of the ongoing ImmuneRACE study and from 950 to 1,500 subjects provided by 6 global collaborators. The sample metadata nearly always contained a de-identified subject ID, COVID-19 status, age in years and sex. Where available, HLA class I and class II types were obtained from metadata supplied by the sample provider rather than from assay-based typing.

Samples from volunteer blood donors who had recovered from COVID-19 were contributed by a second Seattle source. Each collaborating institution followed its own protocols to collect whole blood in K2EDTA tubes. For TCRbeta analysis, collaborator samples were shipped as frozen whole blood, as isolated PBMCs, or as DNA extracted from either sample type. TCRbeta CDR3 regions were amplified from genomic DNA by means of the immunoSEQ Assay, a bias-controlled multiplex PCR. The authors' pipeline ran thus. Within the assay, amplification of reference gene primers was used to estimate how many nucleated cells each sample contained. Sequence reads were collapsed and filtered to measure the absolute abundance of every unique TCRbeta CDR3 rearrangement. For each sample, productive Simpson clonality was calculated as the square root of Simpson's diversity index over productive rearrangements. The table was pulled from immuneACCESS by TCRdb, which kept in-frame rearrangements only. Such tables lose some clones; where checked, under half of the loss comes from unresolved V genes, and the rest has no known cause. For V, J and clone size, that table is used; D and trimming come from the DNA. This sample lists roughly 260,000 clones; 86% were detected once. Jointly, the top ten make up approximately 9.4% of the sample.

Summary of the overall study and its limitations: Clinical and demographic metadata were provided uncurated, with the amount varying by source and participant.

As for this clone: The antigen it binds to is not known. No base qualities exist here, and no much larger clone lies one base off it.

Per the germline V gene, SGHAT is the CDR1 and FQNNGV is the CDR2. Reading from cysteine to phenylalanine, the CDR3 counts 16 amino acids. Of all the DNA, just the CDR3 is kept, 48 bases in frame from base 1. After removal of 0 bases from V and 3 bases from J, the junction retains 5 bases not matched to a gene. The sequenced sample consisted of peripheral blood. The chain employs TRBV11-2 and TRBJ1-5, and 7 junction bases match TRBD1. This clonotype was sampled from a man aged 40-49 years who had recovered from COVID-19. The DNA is TGTGCCAGCAGCTTAGACCGGGACAGAGACAATCAGCCCCAGCATTTT. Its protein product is CASSLDRDRDNQPQHF.